Below, 17 T cell receptor beta chains from the same sample are listed, as sequenced in a study of regulatory T cells in long-lasting Graves disease. To make TCR beta libraries, researchers used iRepertoire HTBI primers and Arm-PCR of CDR3 regions. TCRdb processed the multiplex PCR reads anew with MiXCR; each CDR3 protein has one entry. The sample consists of roughly 420,000 distinct CDR3 sequences, around 15% of them appearing once. Time point noted: newly diagnosed GD, antithyroid drugs for less than 3 months. Isolated PBMC RNA provided the starting material for the TCR library. The sample was also linked to a second study, of T cells in Graves' hyperthyroidism and ophthalmopathy.

Sequencing was performed on peripheral blood mononuclear cells (PBMCs), taken at new diagnosis, from a patient treated with antithyroid drugs. The receptor set was obtained from a woman in her twenties or thirties with Graves disease.

Points on this clonotype: One base separates it from a far larger clone, so it is likely a read error. This chain joins TRBV2 and TRBJ2-3; TRBD2 aligns across 10 bases. The end of the DNA fits TRBJ2-1 better, so the J call may be wrong. Germline CDR1 and CDR2: SNHLY and FYNNEI. This CDR3 comprises 16 residues. The CDR3: CASSEGTSGESYEQFF. The DNA for the CDR3 is TGTGCCAGCAGTGAAGGCACTAGCGGGGAATCCTACGAGCAGTTCTTC.

As to this clonotype: With only one base between it and a far larger clone, this is likely a read error. The CDR3 nucleotides read TGTGTCAGCAGTTACAGGCGCGGCGGCGGGACTACCTACGAGCAGTACTTC. Residues: CVSSYRRGGGTTYEQYF. The genes are TRBV6-2 or TRBV6-3 and TRBJ2-7; the match to TRBD2 covers 7 bases. CDR1 and CDR2 from the germline V gene are MNHEY and SVGEGT. The CDR3 is 17 residues long.

This clonotype came up many times. The rearrangement joins TRBV27 to TRBJ2-1, with D perhaps matching TRBD2 (6 bases). Per the germline V gene, CDR1 is MNHEY and CDR2 is SMNVEV (reference sequence). This CDR3 has 11 residues. V was trimmed by 6 bases and J by 12 bases, leaving 12 bases between them. The CDR3 coding sequence is TGTGCCAGCAGCGCCGGGACTGGGCAGTTCTTC. The encoded protein is CASSAGTGQFF.

This clonotype was observed a few times. V gene TRBV20-1 combines with J gene TRBJ1-6; perhaps TRBD1 as D (5 bases). The CDR3 sequence is 15 residues long. Germline CDR1 and CDR2: DFQATT and SNEGSKA (reference sequence). V dropped 7 bases and J dropped 10 bases, with 23 bases sitting between them. The CDR3 bases are TGCAGTGGGATCGAGGTGACAGTAAAAGCATCACCCCTCCACTTT. Its protein product is CSGIEVTVKASPLHF.

This clonotype was counted many times. The chain uses TRBV12-3 or TRBV12-4 and TRBJ1-5; possible D gene TRBD1, 5 bases. With 5 bases removed from V and 0 bases from J, the gap between germline ends came to 26 bases. There are 20 residues in the CDR3. The CDR3, as DNA: TGTGCCAGCAGTCCGGGGCCCCGAACGAGCCCATATATTAGCAATCAGCCCCAGCATTTT. It encodes CASSPGPRTSPYISNQPQHF.

This clonotype was detected a few times. The chain carries TRBV7-2 and TRBJ1-1, with 7 bases fitting TRBD1. After removal of 5 bases from V and 2 bases from J, the junction contained 11 bases not matched to a gene. The germline V gene encodes CDR1 SGHTA and CDR2 FQGNSA. This CDR3 is built from 16 residues. The CDR3 DNA sequence: TGTGCCAGCAGCCCGATTAATTGGGACAGTAACACTGAAGCTTTCTTT. Translation gives CASSPINWDSNTEAFF.

This clonotype has ten or more counts. The chain links TRBV7-2 to TRBJ1-2; tentative D call: TRBD1 (6 bases). Germline V gene lookup returns CDR1 SGHTA and CDR2 FQGNSA. Trimming shortened V by 5 bases and J by 5 bases, and 18 bases separated the two germline ends. CDR3 length equals 15 residues. The CDR3 DNA reads as TGTGCCAGCAGCCCAGGGGTCGGCCGTGGATATGGCTACACCTTC. It encodes CASSPGVGRGYGYTF.

This clonotype was found a few times. V and J are TRBV7-9 and TRBJ2-1; D remains ambiguous. The CDR3 is made up of 12 amino acids. The germline gives CDR1 SEHNR, CDR2 FQNEAQ (reference sequence). Trimming left V 5 bases short and J 9 bases short, with 11 bases between. DNA for the CDR3: TGTGCCAGCAGCCCCTTGACCGGTGAGCAGTTCTTC. Its translation is CASSPLTGEQFF.

This clonotype has a count of ten or more. V usage is TRBV7-9 and J usage is TRBJ2-1; 8 nucleotides line up with TRBD1. The germline CDR1 and CDR2 sequences are SEHNR and FQNEAQ (reference sequence). After removal of 6 bases from V and 10 bases from J, the junction contained 8 bases not matched to a gene. The CDR3 is 13 amino acids. This chain's CDR3 is CASSSGQGEEQFF. The DNA of the CDR3 is TGTGCCAGCAGTTCAGGACAGGGTGAAGAGCAGTTCTTC.

DNA of the CDR3: TGTGCCAGTAGTACCGGGGCCTATAATTCACCCCTCCACTTT. Translation gives CASSTGAYNSPLHF. The rearrangement uses TRBV19 and TRBJ1-6; no firm D call. Germline CDR1 is LNHDA and CDR2 is SQIVND (reference sequence). This CDR3 is 14 amino acids long. The V gene lost 4 bases and the J gene lost 2 bases, with 6 bases spanning the gap.

Here the CDR3 reads CASSHGVRSTDTQYF. Written as DNA, the CDR3 is TGTGCCAGCAGTCACGGCGTTAGGAGCACAGATACGCAGTATTTT. The chain recombines TRBV28 with TRBJ2-3; no clear D gene. The CDR3 spans 15 residues. Looked up from germline, CDR1 is MDHEN and CDR2 is SYDVKM. V was shortened by 5 bases and J by 0 bases, with 12 bases between the two germline ends. The complete variable domain, with remaining parts taken from reference TRBV28 and TRBJ2-3, reads DVKVTQSSRYLVKRTGEKVFLECVQDMDHENMFWYRQDPGLGLRLIYFSYDVKMKEKGDIPEGYSVSREKKERFSLILESASTNQTSMYLCASSHGVRSTDTQYFGPGTRLTVL.

This rearrangement joins TRBV20-1 to TRBJ2-3, with D hard to call. Trimming pared 5 bases from V and 0 bases from J, leaving 15 bases between. Germline V CDR1 and CDR2: DFQATT, SNEGSKA (reference sequence). This CDR3 is 15 amino acids long. The chain's CDR3 is CSAPSALLSTDTQYF. The CDR3 region has the DNA TGCAGTGCTCCCTCCGCACTTCTAAGCACAGATACGCAGTATTTT.

This clonotype has ten or more counts. J is TRBJ2-1 and V is TRBV5-1; D call uncertain. The CDR3 sequence is 13 residues long. The V end was cut by 0 bases, the J end by 9 bases, with 10 bases between. Germline CDR1 reads SGHRS; CDR2 reads YFSETQ. The CDR3 bases are TGCGCCAGCAGCTTGGAACTGGGGTCTGAGCAGTTCTTC. Protein sequence: CASSLELGSEQFF.

This clonotype was observed at least ten times. V is TRBV15 and J is TRBJ1-6; D is unclear. The CDR3 runs 14 residues. CDR1 is LNHNV and CDR2 is YYDKDF in the germline V gene (reference sequence). The ends were cut back, 2 bases at V and 5 bases at J, with 7 bases in the middle. In DNA form, the CDR3 reads TGTGCCACCAGCAGACAAGGGAATAATTCACCCCTCCACTTT. This codes for CATSRQGNNSPLHF.

The chain carries TRBV5-1 and TRBJ2-5; 8 bases agree with TRBD1. The length of the CDR3 is 13 residues. The germline gives CDR1 SGHRS, CDR2 YFSETQ. The V segment lost 5 bases and the J segment 7 bases; nucleotides outside the gene matches: 7. CDR3 nucleotides: TGCGCCAGCAGTGCAGGGGGCGCAGTGACCCAGTACTTC. Amino acids: CASSAGGAVTQYF.

This rearrangement joins TRBV6-9 to TRBJ1-4; perhaps TRBD1 as D (5 bases). This CDR3 contains 16 residues. CDR1 and CDR2 (germline): MNHGY, SVAAGI. The V gene lost 3 bases and the J gene lost 10 bases, with 21 bases spanning the gap. The CDR3: CASSYSKAESGGKLFF. CDR3 nucleotides: TGTGCCAGCAGTTACTCGAAGGCAGAATCCGGGGGAAAACTGTTTTTT.

At least ten counts were recorded for this clonotype. CDR3 loop: CASRFVAGGPEQFF. Written as DNA, the CDR3 is TGTGCCAGCCGATTTGTAGCGGGAGGGCCCGAGCAGTTCTTC. This chain uses TRBV2 with TRBJ2-1, with 11 nucleotides matching TRBD2. The CDR3 has 14 residues. Per the germline V gene, CDR1 is SNHLY and CDR2 is FYNNEI. V dropped 8 bases and J dropped 10; count of bases not matched to a gene: 10.